This T cell receptor (beta chain) appears in the sequencing data of a study of cytomegalovirus exposure and HLA in healthy donors. Study as a whole: Sequencing of about 179 million T cells in an earlier analysis found under 120 million unique TCR beta sequences. The study's findings and limits: Among CMV-associated TCR beta chains, most appeared HLA-restricted in a later analysis. The CMV antigen specificity of a few CMV-associated chains was confirmed through in vitro analysis.

The CDR3 contains 14 residues. Trimming pared 6 bases from V and 5 bases from J, leaving 16 bases between. The V gene's germline CDR1 is MNHEY and CDR2 SVGAGI. With 60 Vbeta and 13 Jbeta primers, the PCR was carried out. Using immunoSEQ multiplex PCR, the repertoire was profiled, and TCRdb retains in-frame clones only, with some absent. The sample holds 100,000 to 150,000 clones; about 78% are singletons and the top ten take roughly 2.7%. A note on this clone: Antigen unknown.

This receptor was obtained from a human donor in good health. Source material: PBMCs. The chain uses TRBV6-5 and TRBJ2-5, with D possibly TRBD1 on 6 matching bases. CDR3 nucleotides: TGTGCCAGCAGCAGGGTCGGGACATTGGAGACCCAGTACTTC. This gives the protein CASSRVGTLETQYF.